The 30 T cell receptor beta chains in this list originate from one sample, sequenced in a study of sequential checkpoint blockade in melanoma. Treatment indicated: randomized to nivolumab then ipilimumab (arm A) or the reverse (arm B). The table came from immunoSEQ multiplex PCR; TCRdb's copy has only in-frame clones and leaves some out. The sample has about 8,200 clones, 45% to 70% seen once. Sequenced here: CD8+ T cells sorted from blood (inferred from file names), sampled from a patient given nivolumab and ipilimumab in sequence. All receptors come from a human donor with melanoma.

In its sample, this clone was seen a few times. The CDR3 loop is CASSSAGLPGQPQHF. As DNA, the CDR3 is TGTGCCAGCAGCTCGGCTGGGCTACCGGGACAGCCCCAGCATTTT. The chain joins TRBV7-9 to TRBJ1-5, with D unclear. The V end was cut by 4 bases, the J end by 7 bases, with 17 bases between. The CDR3 extends over 15 amino acids. Germline CDR1 reads SEHNR; CDR2 reads FQNEAQ (reference sequence).

The chain joins TRBV2 to TRBJ2-7, with 8 bases aligning to TRBD1. J gave up 7 bases and V 3 bases, and 2 bases lay outside the gene matches. The CDR3 sequence is 12 residues long. CDR1 is SNHLY and CDR2 is FYNNEI in the germline V gene. This chain's CDR3 is CASSDDRGEQYF. CDR3 bases: TGTGCCAGCAGTGACGACAGGGGAGAGCAGTACTTC.

The chain uses TRBV4-1 and TRBJ1-4; D unresolved. The CDR3 length is 14 residues. V shed 3 bases and J shed 0 bases, with 5 bases lying between them. CDR1 MGHRA and CDR2 YSYEKL come from the germline V gene. In DNA, the CDR3 is TGCGCCAGCAGCCAGGCAGCAACTAATGAAAAACTGTTTTTT. This translates into CASSQAATNEKLFF.

The chain employs TRBV4-1 and TRBJ1-2; no clear D. Trimming pared 0 bases from V and 4 bases from J, leaving 9 bases between. Germline assignment: CDR1 MGHRA and CDR2 YSYEKL. This CDR3 is built from 14 residues. The CDR3 DNA follows: TGCGCCAGCAGCCAAGAGGGCAGCCTCTATGGCTACACCTTC. Translation: CASSQEGSLYGYTF.

This clone is a singleton in its sample. The rearrangement uses TRBV9 and TRBJ2-7; 7 positions agree with TRBD1. Unmatched junction bases numbered 2, after V lost 4 bases and J lost 1 base. Germline CDR1 and CDR2: SGDLS and YYNGEE. The CDR3 runs 13 residues. The DNA for the CDR3 is TGTGCCAGCAGCCGACAGGGATCCTACGAGCAGTACTTC. It codes for CASSRQGSYEQYF. The complete variable domain, with remaining parts taken from reference TRBV9 and TRBJ2-7, reads DSGVTQTPKHLITATGQRVTLRCSPRSGDLSVYWYQQSLDQGLQFLIQYYNGEERAKGNILERFSAQQFPDLHSELNLSSLELGDSALYFCASSRQGSYEQYFGPGTRLTVT.

The rearrangement links TRBV19 to TRBJ2-7; D possibly corresponds to TRBD2 (5 bases). Trimming took 5 bases from V and 6 from J, leaving 14 bases between them. The length of the CDR3 is 13 residues. Germline CDR1 reads LNHDA; CDR2 reads SQIVND (reference sequence). CDR3: CASSPMLASEQYF. The DNA for the CDR3 is TGTGCCAGTAGTCCCATGCTAGCTAGCGAGCAGTACTTC.

The chain couples TRBV5-6 to TRBJ2-7, with D perhaps TRBD2 (6 bases). The V and J ends lost 3 bases and 5 bases respectively, with 12 bases between them. The germline gives CDR1 SGHDT, CDR2 YYEEEE. The CDR3 spans 13 residues. CDR3 residues: CASSWFSGDEQYF. In DNA, the CDR3 is TGTGCCAGCAGCTGGTTCTCGGGGGACGAGCAGTACTTC.

The chain recombines TRBV4-1 with TRBJ2-7; no reliable D call. The CDR3 length is 12 residues. The germline CDR1 and CDR2 sequences are MGHRA and YSYEKL. The germline V and J ends were trimmed by 4 bases and 6 bases, with 10 bases remaining between them. The CDR3 coding sequence is TGCGCCAGCAGCCTCCAGGTGGGCGAGCAGTACTTC. Translating gives CASSLQVGEQYF.

The chain employs TRBV2 and TRBJ1-5; D is ambiguous. In germline, CDR1 is SNHLY, CDR2 FYNNEI. There are 14 residues in the CDR3. The V and J ends lost 5 bases and 1 base respectively, with 9 bases between them. The CDR3 reads CASSLYQSNQPQHF. The DNA of the CDR3 is TGTGCCAGCAGTTTGTACCAGAGCAATCAGCCCCAGCATTTT.

In DNA form, the CDR3 reads TGCGCCAGCAGCTTGGAAGGGGGCGGCGGTTTCTTT. It yields the protein CASSLEGGGGFF. This chain joins TRBV5-1 and TRBJ1-1; 7 bases are a match to TRBD1. Germline V gene lookup returns CDR1 SGHRS and CDR2 YFSETQ. The CDR3 contains 12 residues. Trimming took 0 bases from V and 13 from J; bases not matched to a gene: 6.

The V gene is TRBV19, the J gene TRBJ1-2; D may be TRBD1 (5 bases). V was cut by 3 bases and J by 3 bases, with 14 bases left in between. CDR3 length: 15 residues. CDR1 and CDR2 from the germline V gene are LNHDA and SQIVND (reference sequence). The DNA of the CDR3 is TGTGCCAGTAGTATCGGCGCAGGGTCCTACTATGGCTACACCTTC. Residues: CASSIGAGSYYGYTF.

V usage is TRBV7-8 and J usage is TRBJ2-7; TRBD2 matches at 9 bases. The V and J ends lost 6 bases and 5 bases, in that order; junction bases with no gene match: 11. CDR1 SGHVS and CDR2 FQNEAQ come from the germline V gene. The CDR3 has 15 residues. The DNA of the CDR3 is TGTGCCAGCAGTCTAGGGGCTAGCGGGGTGAACGAGCAGTACTTC. This translates into CASSLGASGVNEQYF.

The rearrangement uses TRBV7-8 and TRBJ1-6; 7 bases line up with TRBD1. The CDR3 length is 14 residues. The V segment lost 4 bases and the J segment 7 bases; nucleotides outside the gene matches: 4. The germline gives CDR1 SGHVS, CDR2 FQNEAQ. For the CDR3, the DNA is TGTGCCAGCAGCTGGGGACAGCTAAATTCACCCCTCCACTTT. Its translation: CASSWGQLNSPLHF.

The rearrangement uses TRBV19 and TRBJ1-6, with TRBD1 matching over 9 bases. V was clipped by 8 bases and J by 10 bases; unmatched bases: 6. CDR1 is LNHDA, CDR2 SQIVND, per germline (reference sequence). The CDR3 sequence is 13 residues long. In nucleotides, the CDR3 is TGTGCCAGTGGTACCGGGACAGGGTCACCCCTCCACTTT. The encoded protein is CASGTGTGSPLHF.

This clone was detected a few times. V usage is TRBV9 and J usage is TRBJ2-7, with 12 bases that match TRBD1. Germline V gives CDR1 SGDLS, CDR2 YYNGEE. V shed 4 bases, J shed 5 bases, and the junction held 7 bases outside the gene matches. The CDR3 is 15 residues long. CDR3 sequence: CASSSGTGGLDEQYF. For the CDR3, the DNA is TGTGCCAGCAGCTCGGGGACAGGGGGCTTGGACGAGCAGTACTTC.

The rearrangement joins TRBV5-1 to TRBJ2-7, with 7 bases aligning to TRBD1. Trimming at V came to 1 base and at J to 6 bases, leaving 7 bases not matched to a gene. Germline CDR1 and CDR2: SGHRS and YFSETQ. The CDR3 contains 14 residues. The CDR3 DNA reads TGCGCCAGCAGCTTGTACGGGACAGAGCCCGAGCAGTACTTC. Its protein product is CASSLYGTEPEQYF.

For this clone: This is likely an artifact of a read error, given a far larger clone one base away. The rearrangement uses TRBV5-8 and TRBJ2-7; 10 positions match TRBD1. The germline CDR1 and CDR2 sequences are SGHTS and YDEGEE. The CDR3 length is 15 residues. V lost 4 bases and J lost 4; bases outside the gene matches: 8. This CDR3 reads CASSQERTGGYEQYF. The CDR3 nucleotides read TGTGCCAGCAGCCAAGAGAGGACAGGGGGTTACGAGCAGTACTTC.

The rearrangement joins TRBV4-1 to TRBJ2-7; 7 bases agree with TRBD1. CDR3 size: 14 residues. V dropped 8 bases and J dropped 2; count of bases not matched to a gene: 9. The V gene's germline CDR1 is MGHRA and CDR2 YSYEKL. The CDR3 region is CASQDRQGPYEQYF. CDR3 nucleotide sequence: TGCGCCAGCCAAGATAGACAGGGCCCCTACGAGCAGTACTTC.

This sequence joins TRBV2 and TRBJ1-1; D is ambiguous. The germline gives CDR1 SNHLY, CDR2 FYNNEI. The CDR3 runs 14 residues. Trimming took off 2 bases at V and 1 base at J, with 8 bases between the two ends. In DNA form, the CDR3 reads TGTGCCAGCAGTGAATTTGGCGGGAACACTGAAGCTTTCTTT. Translating gives CASSEFGGNTEAFF.

In this sample, this clone turned up a few times. The genes are TRBV7-9 and TRBJ2-7; the D gene is possibly TRBD2 (5 bases). The CDR3 spans 12 residues. V dropped 6 bases and J dropped 1 base, with 7 bases sitting between them. Germline V gene lookup returns CDR1 SEHNR and CDR2 FQNEAQ (reference sequence). The CDR3 spells CASSEGSYEQYF. In DNA form, the CDR3 reads TGTGCCAGCAGTGAGGGTTCCTACGAGCAGTACTTC.

The chain joins TRBV5-1 to TRBJ1-2, with a tentative D call TRBD1 (5 bases). Germline CDR1 and CDR2: SGHRS and YFSETQ. V lost 0 bases to trimming and J lost 8 bases, with 14 bases between them. The CDR3 has 14 residues. The CDR3 region has the DNA TGCGCCAGCAGCTTGGCGGGGGGGTTCCGCGGCTACACCTTC. This codes for CASSLAGGFRGYTF.

This clone is labeled medium-sized. The V gene is TRBV19, the J gene TRBJ2-7, with 11 bases fitting TRBD2. Germline CDR1 LNHDA, CDR2 SQIVND (reference sequence). CDR3 length: 16 residues. Trimming at V came to 6 bases and at J to 3 bases, leaving 10 bases not matched to a gene. CDR3 coding DNA: TGTGCCAGTAGATTACGGGGAACTAGCGGGGGCTACGAGCAGTACTTC. Protein: CASRLRGTSGGYEQYF.

This clone turned up a few times. The gene calls are TRBV2 and TRBJ2-7; D unresolved. The germline V and J ends were trimmed by 8 bases and 3 bases, with 8 bases remaining between them. CDR3 length equals 11 residues. Germline values: CDR1 SNHLY, CDR2 FYNNEI. CDR3 bases: TGTGCCAGCCGTATAAACTACGAGCAGTACTTC. Translation: CASRINYEQYF.

The rearrangement uses TRBV7-3 and TRBJ1-1; maybe TRBD1 (5 bases). V was clipped by 6 bases and J by 2 bases, with 7 bases between them. This CDR3 has 12 amino acids. CDR1 is SGHTA and CDR2 is FQGTGA in the germline V gene. Here the CDR3 DNA reads TGTGCCAGCAGTAGGGGAAACACTGAAGCTTTCTTT. Amino acid sequence: CASSRGNTEAFF.

CDR3 in amino acids: CASSLGAMGAMNTEAFF. CDR3 DNA sequence: TGTGCCAGCAGCTTAGGAGCTATGGGGGCCATGAACACTGAAGCTTTCTTT. The chain carries TRBV7-8 and TRBJ1-1; a possible D gene is TRBD1 (6 bases). The germline V gene has CDR1 SGHVS and CDR2 FQNEAQ. CDR3 length equals 17 residues. Trimming took 1 base from V and 0 from J, leaving 15 bases between them.

The genes are TRBV19 and TRBJ2-7; unclear D gene. Germline V gene lookup returns CDR1 LNHDA and CDR2 SQIVND (reference sequence). The CDR3 sequence is 13 residues long. V was cut by 1 base and J by 4 bases, with 8 bases left in between. This CDR3 reads CASSIGHNYEQYF. The CDR3 DNA follows: TGTGCCAGTAGTATAGGACACAATTACGAGCAGTACTTC.

The V gene is TRBV23-1, the J gene TRBJ2-7; the D gene is possibly TRBD2 (6 bases). TRBV23-1 is labeled an ORF, and its function is uncertain. The V end lost 7 bases, the J end lost 2 bases, and 15 bases lay between the germline ends. This CDR3 region has 14 residues. For the CDR3, the DNA is TGCGCCAGCACCCCCGGGGGACGGCCCTACGAGCAGTACTTC. Residues: CASTPGGRPYEQYF.

This sequence joins TRBV5-6 and TRBJ1-2; 7 nucleotides align to TRBD1. V gave up 4 bases and J gave up 3 bases; unmatched junction bases: 9. This CDR3 has 15 residues. From germline, CDR1 is SGHDT and CDR2 YYEEEE. The CDR3 DNA reads TGTGCCAGCAGCCTGACAGGGCTTTCAGACTATGGCTACACCTTC. Translating gives CASSLTGLSDYGYTF.

The rearrangement uses TRBV4-1 and TRBJ2-7; 9 bases are shared with TRBD2. V shed 0 bases and J 2 bases; nucleotides not matched to a gene: 2. From germline, CDR1 is MGHRA and CDR2 YSYEKL. The CDR3 sequence is 15 residues long. CDR3 sequence (DNA): TGCGCCAGCAGCCAAGACCCTAGCGGGGCCTACGAGCAGTACTTC. The encoded protein is CASSQDPSGAYEQYF.

Concerning this clone itself: The same CDR3 also results from other DNA sequences found in this sample. V and J are TRBV7-9 and TRBJ1-2; D uncertain. Germline CDR1 reads SEHNR; CDR2 reads FQNEAQ (reference sequence). The ends were cut back, 5 bases at V and 0 bases at J, with 10 bases in the middle. This CDR3 is 14 amino acids long. CDR3 nucleotide sequence: TGTGCCAGCAGCAAGCAAGAATCTAACTATGGCTACACCTTC. Protein product: CASSKQESNYGYTF.